Listed below are T cell receptor beta chains from one sample, sequenced in a study of response to subunit inactivated influenza vaccine. TCRdb re-derived calls from the RT-PCR reads in MiXCR, one entry per CDR3 protein. Of around 480,000 distinct CDR3 sequences listed, roughly 11% are singletons. The specimen was PBMCs from blood, collected roughly 45 days after vaccination. The source of these receptors is a man aged 50-59 years who received an inactivated influenza vaccine. The CDR3 runs from the conserved cysteine through the conserved F or W. A D gene is named only where the DNA matches it firmly. Size is omitted from some rows. Given values are once, few, many or a class for expanded clones.

j_call: TRBJ2-5
d_call: NA
clone_size: many
v_call: TRBV10-3
cdr3_aa: CAIGQGGGKETQYF
cdr3_nt: TGTGCCATCGGGCAAGGTGGCGGAAAGGAGACCCAGTACTTC

j_call: TRBJ2-3
d_call: NA
clone_size: many
v_call: TRBV12-3/TRBV12-4
cdr3_aa: CASTNLVQSTDTQYF
cdr3_nt: TGTGCCAGCACAAACCTCGTTCAGTCCACAGATACGCAGTATTTT

j_call: TRBJ2-3
d_call: NA
clone_size: few
v_call: TRBV6-5
cdr3_aa: CASSYNRGGDTQYF
cdr3_nt: TGTGCCAGCAGTTACAACAGGGGGGGAGATACGCAGTATTTT

j_call: TRBJ2-3
d_call: NA
clone_size: few
v_call: TRBV12-2
cdr3_aa: CASRSRQSRDTQYF
cdr3_nt: TGTGCAAGTCGCTCCAGACAGAGTAGGGATACGCAGTATTTT

j_call: TRBJ2-1
d_call: TRBD2
clone_size: few
v_call: TRBV6-2/TRBV6-3
cdr3_aa: CASRSEAGLFMNEQFF
cdr3_nt: TGTGCCAGCAGATCCGAAGCGGGATTGTTTATGAATGAGCAGTTCTTC

j_call: TRBJ2-1
d_call: NA
clone_size: NA
v_call: TRBV28
cdr3_aa: CASSLLGGEGNEQFF
cdr3_nt: TGTGCCAGCAGTTTGCTTGGGGGAGAGGGCAATGAGCAGTTCTTC

j_call: TRBJ1-1
d_call: TRBD1
clone_size: few
v_call: TRBV10-3
cdr3_aa: CASSGTGPRMNTEAFF
cdr3_nt: TGTGCCAGTTCCGGGACAGGGCCAAGAATGAACACTGAAGCTTTCTTT

j_call: TRBJ1-4
d_call: NA
clone_size: NA
v_call: TRBV12-3/TRBV12-4
cdr3_aa: CASRTGHLNEKLFF
cdr3_nt: TGTGCCAGCAGAACTGGACACCTAAATGAAAAACTGTTTTTT

j_call: TRBJ2-3
d_call: TRBD1
clone_size: few
v_call: TRBV10-3
cdr3_aa: CAISSPGGIGDTQYF
cdr3_nt: TGTGCCATCAGTTCTCCAGGGGGAATCGGAGATACGCAGTATTTT

j_call: TRBJ1-6
d_call: NA
clone_size: many
v_call: TRBV14
cdr3_aa: CASSQGSYNSPLHF
cdr3_nt: TGTGCCAGCAGCCAGGGCTCCTATAATTCACCCCTCCACTTT

j_call: TRBJ2-1
d_call: TRBD1
clone_size: NA
v_call: TRBV3-1
cdr3_aa: CASSQDLDRGKLFF
cdr3_nt: TGTGCCAGCAGCCAAGATCTTGACAGGGGGAAGCTGTTCTTC

j_call: TRBJ2-7
d_call: NA
clone_size: few
v_call: TRBV9
cdr3_aa: CASSAAQEARLPNEQYF
cdr3_nt: TGTGCCAGCAGCGCCGCACAGGAGGCGAGACTCCCGAACGAGCAGTACTTC

j_call: TRBJ2-3
d_call: TRBD2
clone_size: NA
v_call: TRBV5-1
cdr3_aa: CASSREPSGGADTQYF
cdr3_nt: TGCGCCAGCAGCAGGGAGCCTAGCGGGGGGGCAGATACGCAGTATTTT